These 27 T cell receptor beta chains were sequenced from one sample in a study of early T cells in non-severe SARS-CoV-2 infection. One entry per CDR3 protein results from TCRdb running MiXCR on the 5' RACE reads. Of some 98,000 distinct CDR3 sequences detected, 16% appear once; the ten largest clones hold about 1.3%. Material for sequencing was whole blood. The receptors were sampled from an adult who was a healthcare worker with PCR-confirmed SARS-CoV-2 infection or an uninfected control (not recorded which).

The V and J genes are TRBV7-2 and TRBJ2-1; 8 nucleotides match TRBD1. Germline V gene data show CDR1 as SGHTA and CDR2 as FQGNSA. V trimming: 5 bases; J trimming: 5 bases; junction bases outside the gene matches: 11. CDR3 length: 16 amino acids. The CDR3 region has the DNA TGTGCCAGCAGCCGACCCATCGGGACAGGTGACAATGAGCAGTTCTTC. Residues: CASSRPIGTGDNEQFF.

The chain recombines TRBV6-1 with TRBJ1-5; TRBD1 matches at 11 bases. The CDR3 has 16 amino acids. Germline assignment: CDR1 MNHNS and CDR2 SASEGT. With 6 bases clipped from V and 4 bases from J, the junction kept 8 bases outside the gene matches. CDR3 in DNA: TGTGCCAGCAGGGGCGGGACAGGGGGTTTTAATCAGCCCCAGCATTTT. It yields the protein CASRGGTGGFNQPQHF.

This clonotype has only a few counts. The chain links TRBV5-1 to TRBJ2-3, with a possible D match to TRBD2 (5 bases). The germline V and J ends were trimmed by 2 bases and 1 base, with 14 bases remaining between them. The CDR3 contains 16 residues. CDR1 and CDR2 (germline): SGHRS, YFSETQ. DNA for the CDR3: TGCGCCAGCAGCTTCAAAAAACTAGAACGCACAGATACGCAGTATTTT. It specifies CASSFKKLERTDTQYF.

This clonotype has just a few counts. The chain is built from TRBV10-3 and TRBJ2-3; D may be TRBD1 (6 bases). The CDR3 spans 15 residues. V was cut by 0 bases and J by 2 bases, with 9 bases left in between. Germline CDR1 reads ENHRY; CDR2 reads SYGVKD. CDR3 nucleotides: TGTGCCATCAGTGAGTCGCCAGGGGCCACAGATACGCAGTATTTT. Translating it yields CAISESPGATDTQYF.

The chain combines TRBV20-1 with TRBJ1-1; D not certain. The CDR3 has 10 residues. Trimming shortened V by 4 bases and J by 6 bases, and 6 bases separated the two germline ends. The V gene's germline CDR1 is DFQATT and CDR2 SNEGSKA (reference sequence). The CDR3, as DNA: TGCAGTGCTACGAATGCTGAAGCTTTCTTT. Protein: CSATNAEAFF.

This clonotype has more than one count but fewer than ten. The rearrangement joins TRBV20-1 to TRBJ2-4; possible D gene TRBD2, 5 bases. V was cut by 7 bases and J by 1 base, with 8 bases left in between. The CDR3 sequence is 12 residues long. The germline V gene encodes CDR1 DFQATT and CDR2 SNEGSKA (reference sequence). CDR3 bases: TGCAGTGTGATAGCGGCCAAAAACATTCAGTACTTC. It codes for CSVIAAKNIQYF.

At least ten counts were recorded for this clonotype. The V call is TRBV18, the J call TRBJ1-4; D is unresolved. CDR1 and CDR2 from the germline V gene are KGHSH and LQKENI. V shed 0 bases and J shed 8 bases, with 13 bases lying between them. This CDR3 region has 15 residues. The CDR3 loop reads CASSPPSRSEEKLFF. CDR3 nucleotides: TGTGCCAGCTCACCACCGTCCAGATCGGAAGAAAAACTGTTTTTT. Combining the CDR3 with reference TRBV18 and TRBJ1-4 gives the whole variable domain NAGVMQNPRHLVRRRGQEARLRCSPMKGHSHVYWYRQLPEEGLKFMVYLQKENIIDESGMPKERFSAEFPKEGPSILRIQQVVRGDSAAYFCASSPPSRSEEKLFFGSGTQLSVL.

The sample holds a few counts of this clonotype. The chain carries TRBV28 and TRBJ2-5; TRBD1 agrees at 8 bases. CDR1 MDHEN and CDR2 SYDVKM come from the germline V gene. The CDR3 has 13 amino acids. Trimming removed 5 bases from V and 5 bases from J; junction bases left unmatched: 4. CDR3 nucleotides: TGTGCCAGCAGTCCACAGGGGGGCGAGACCCAGTACTTC. Translated: CASSPQGGETQYF.

The rearrangement uses TRBV2 and TRBJ2-7; D possibly uses TRBD1 or TRBD2 (7 bases each). Germline V gene lookup returns CDR1 SNHLY and CDR2 FYNNEI. The CDR3 covers 11 residues. CDR3 nucleotide sequence: TGTGGCGGGGGACAGTACTACGAGCAGTACTTC. Protein sequence: CGGGQYYEQYF.

The chain is built from TRBV7-9 and TRBJ2-7; TRBD2 is a possible D gene (7 bases). Between the trimmed V and J ends, which lost 7 bases and 7 bases, there was a span of 20 bases. The CDR3 sequence is 14 residues long. CDR1 is SEHNR and CDR2 is FQNEAQ in the germline V gene (reference sequence). The CDR3 DNA sequence: TGTGCCAGCACCGGGGGGCTCCCCGGGGATGAGCAGTACTTC. Protein sequence: CASTGGLPGDEQYF.

This sequence joins TRBV4-1 and TRBJ2-1; D is unclear. The V gene lost 0 bases and the J gene lost 7 bases, with 7 bases spanning the gap. The CDR3 sequence is 13 residues long. The germline V gene has CDR1 MGHRA and CDR2 YSYEKL. This CDR3 reads CASSQDPVNEQFF. The CDR3 DNA reads as TGCGCCAGCAGCCAAGACCCGGTGAATGAGCAGTTCTTC.

The chain employs TRBV5-4 and TRBJ2-4, with D possibly matching TRBD2 (5 bases). Germline CDR1 and CDR2: SGHNT and YYREEE (reference sequence). The CDR3 covers 15 residues. V was shortened by 4 bases and J by 8 bases, with 19 bases between the two germline ends. The CDR3 DNA reads as TGTGCCAGCAGCCCCCAAGGGAGTGTTGAGGACATTCAGTACTTC. Protein: CASSPQGSVEDIQYF.

This clonotype appeared a few times. This chain connects TRBV5-4 to TRBJ2-1; D is possibly TRBD2 (5 bases). The germline gives CDR1 SGHNT, CDR2 YYREEE (reference sequence). Trimming took 4 bases from V and 10 from J, leaving 12 bases between them. The CDR3 spans 12 residues. The CDR3 nucleotides are TGTGCCAGCAGCGGACTGGCTGGGGAGCAGTTCTTC. Protein: CASSGLAGEQFF. Full variable domain (rest looked up from reference TRBV5-4 and TRBJ2-1): ETGVTQSPTHLIKTRGQQVTLRCSSQSGHNTVSWYQQALGQGPQFIFQYYREEENGRGNFPPRFSGLQFPNYSSELNVNALELDDSALYLCASSGLAGEQFFGPGTRLTVL.

The sample holds a few counts of this clonotype. The chain has TRBV14 and TRBJ2-7; TRBD1 matches 9 bases. Germline trimming cut 2 bases from V and 7 bases from J; bases unmatched to any gene: 6. The CDR3 extends over 14 amino acids. The germline gives CDR1 SGHDN, CDR2 FVKESK. CDR3 sequence (DNA): TGTGCCAGCAGCCAAAACAGGGGGCGCTGGGAGCAGTACTTC. It codes for CASSQNRGRWEQYF.

This chain joins TRBV20-1 and TRBJ1-1; the D gene is possibly TRBD1 (6 bases). The V gene lost 6 bases and the J gene lost 1 base, with 12 bases spanning the gap. Germline V gene lookup returns CDR1 DFQATT and CDR2 SNEGSKA (reference sequence). This CDR3 has 13 amino acids. The CDR3 here is CSAKGHQNTEAFF. Written as DNA, the CDR3 is TGCAGTGCAAAGGGACACCAGAACACTGAAGCTTTCTTT.

Of note for this clonotype: A much larger clone lies a single base off, so this may be a read error. The chain joins TRBV9 to TRBJ1-1; D uncertain. Germline-derived CDR1 and CDR2 are SGDLS and YYNGEE. CDR3 length equals 15 residues. The CDR3: CDSSVGRTLAYEAFF. The CDR3 nucleotides are TGTGACAGCAGCGTAGGGCGGACTCTTGCCTATGAAGCTTTCTTT.

This clonotype was seen a handful of times. This chain joins TRBV28 and TRBJ2-7, with D possibly matching TRBD2 (6 bases). V lost 6 bases and J 2 bases, leaving 14 bases between the germline ends. The CDR3 runs to 14 residues. The germline gives CDR1 MDHEN, CDR2 SYDVKM. Here the CDR3 reads CASRSEGFTYEQYF. The CDR3 DNA reads as TGTGCCAGCAGGTCGGAGGGGTTCACCTACGAGCAGTACTTC. Full variable domain (outside the CDR3, taken from reference TRBV28 and TRBJ2-7): DVKVTQSSRYLVKRTGEKVFLECVQDMDHENMFWYRQDPGLGLRLIYFSYDVKMKEKGDIPEGYSVSREKKERFSLILESASTNQTSMYLCASRSEGFTYEQYFGPGTRLTVT.

The chain uses TRBV29-1 and TRBJ2-7; 8 bases are shared with TRBD1. CDR3 length: 14 amino acids. V was clipped by 7 bases and J by 2 bases; unmatched bases: 10. CDR1 and CDR2 from the germline V gene are SQVTM and ANQGSEA. In DNA, the CDR3 is TGCAGCGCCCAGGGGGCATCTAGAACCTACGAGCAGTACTTC. Protein product: CSAQGASRTYEQYF.

This clonotype was seen more than once but under ten times. This chain joins TRBV2 and TRBJ1-6; D ambiguous. Trimming removed 8 bases from V and 10 bases from J, with 12 bases in between. The CDR3 runs 12 residues. Germline-derived CDR1 and CDR2 are SNHLY and FYNNEI. Here the CDR3 reads CASRYDHSPLHF. CDR3 DNA sequence: TGTGCCAGCCGGTACGACCACTCACCCCTCCACTTT.

This clonotype occurred a few times. This sequence joins TRBV12-3 or TRBV12-4 and TRBJ2-7; D might be TRBD1 or TRBD2, each matching 6 bases. The CDR3 contains 12 residues. Trimming removed 8 bases at V and 6 bases at J, with 14 bases between. CDR3: CASGGPASEQYF. The CDR3 nucleotides are TGTGCCAGCGGGGGGCCGGCCAGCGAGCAGTACTTC.

This clonotype appeared a few times. The V gene is TRBV3-1, the J gene TRBJ2-7; D is possibly TRBD2 (5 bases). V was pared by 0 bases and J by 1 base, with 10 bases between. Per germline, CDR1 LGHDT and CDR2 YNNKEL (reference sequence). This CDR3 contains 15 residues. As DNA, the CDR3 is TGTGCCAGCAGCCAAGAGGCGGGCCCATCCTACGAGCAGTACTTC. Its translation: CASSQEAGPSYEQYF.

The chain uses TRBV18 and TRBJ1-5; no reliable D call. Germline CDR1 KGHSH, CDR2 LQKENI. CDR3 size: 13 residues. Trimming pared 6 bases from V and 5 bases from J, leaving 11 bases between. This chain's CDR3 is CASSPGSDQPQHF. CDR3 bases: TGTGCCAGCTCCCCCGGGTCTGATCAGCCCCAGCATTTT. Full variable domain (remainder filled in from reference TRBV18 and TRBJ1-5): NAGVMQNPRHLVRRRGQEARLRCSPMKGHSHVYWYRQLPEEGLKFMVYLQKENIIDESGMPKERFSAEFPKEGPSILRIQQVVRGDSAAYFCASSPGSDQPQHFGDGTRLSIL.

This sequence joins TRBV30 and TRBJ2-3; D not resolved. The germline gives CDR1 GTSNPN, CDR2 SVGIG (reference sequence). Between the trimmed V and J ends, which lost 3 bases and 6 bases, there was a span of 7 bases. This CDR3 is 11 amino acids long. This CDR3 is CAWRGADTQYF. The CDR3 DNA reads as TGTGCCTGGAGGGGCGCGGATACGCAGTATTTT.

Concerning this clonotype: It is unclear where the CDR3 begins or ends on the DNA, so no DNA is shown, and the CDR3 is as TCRdb lists it. The chain has TRBV12-3 or TRBV12-4 and TRBJ1-6; TRBD1, as called in the table, went unchecked against the DNA. The CDR3 length equals 16 residues, ends included. Here the CDR3 reads CASSSSDRGSNSPLHF.

In its sample, this clonotype was seen a few times. CDR3 amino acids: CASSSTLPGTGTYEQYF. CDR3 coding DNA: TGTGCCAGCAGTTCCACTTTGCCCGGGACAGGGACCTACGAGCAGTACTTC. The rearrangement uses TRBV27 and TRBJ2-7; TRBD1 matches at 9 bases. The trim removed 4 bases at V and 2 bases at J, leaving 12 bases unmatched. The CDR3 is 17 residues long. Germline V lookup: CDR1 MNHEY, CDR2 SMNVEV (reference sequence).

This clonotype appeared a few times. The genes are TRBV27 and TRBJ2-2; maybe TRBD1 (6 bases). In germline, CDR1 is MNHEY, CDR2 SMNVEV (reference sequence). The CDR3 has 14 amino acids. Trimming shortened V by 3 bases and J by 6 bases, and 11 bases separated the two germline ends. The CDR3 DNA reads as TGTGCCAGCAGTTTGGTCAGGGGAGCCGGGGAGCTGTTTTTT. It is translated as CASSLVRGAGELFF.

Ten or more counts support this clonotype. This sequence joins TRBV25-1 and TRBJ2-1; 8 bases agree with TRBD1. J lost 3 bases, V lost 3 bases, and 7 bases had no gene match. This CDR3 spans 16 amino acids. CDR1 MGHDK and CDR2 SYGVNS come from the germline V gene. CDR3 DNA sequence: TGTGCCAGCAGTGACCAACAGGGGGGACTCTACAATGAGCAGTTCTTC. Amino acid sequence: CASSDQQGGLYNEQFF.